Only one count was recorded for the clone carrying this TCR beta chain. One entry per CDR3 protein, called by TCRdb with MiXCR from the RT-PCR reads. Of approximately 150,000 distinct CDR3 sequences listed, around 28% are singletons. The sample belongs to a study of patients and donors after allogeneic stem cell transplantation. This CDR3 contains 17 residues. Trimming took 8 bases from V and 5 from J; bases not matched to a gene: 8. In germline, CDR1 is MDHEN, CDR2 SYDVKM. The chain carries TRBV28 and TRBJ2-2; TRBD2 aligns across 16 bases. The sample was blood, either unsorted or a sorted T cell fraction (not recorded which). The receptor's source is a human donor who was either an allogeneic HSCT recipient or a stem cell or donor lymphocyte infusion donor (not recorded which). It is not recorded whose cells these are; they may come from a transplant donor. For the CDR3, the DNA is TGTGCCAGCCCCGGGACTAGCGGGAGGGTAGCAACCGGGGAGCTGTTTTTT. This sequence encodes CASPGTSGRVATGELFF.